These T cell receptor beta chains were read from a single sample in a study of T cells in Graves' hyperthyroidism and ophthalmopathy. Using its own MiXCR run on the multiplex PCR reads, TCRdb lists one record per CDR3 protein. The table lists around 720,000 distinct CDR3 sequences, 35% of them singletons. The sequenced material came from blood. These receptors came from a woman aged 40 to 50 with Graves' hyperthyroidism. The conserved cysteine and the conserved F or W are not part of the CDR3 here. A D gene is named only where the DNA matches it firmly.

>TRBV5-8|TRBD1|TRBJ1-2
ASSRTGTALYGYT
>TRBV19|.|TRBJ1-1
ASTLRGTAEAF
>TRBV29-1|.|TRBJ2-7
SGRGAVYEQY
>TRBV25-1|.|TRBJ1-3
ASSGQAVSGNTIY
>TRBV7-9|.|TRBJ2-2
ASSPPVLVGTGELF
>TRBV12-3/TRBV12-4|.|TRBJ1-2
ASTLRIRGRDYGYT
>TRBV7-2|TRBD1|TRBJ1-2
ASSLAGQGGGYT
>TRBV6-1|.|TRBJ2-5
ARAHRDNGETQY
>TRBV7-2|TRBD2|TRBJ2-7
ASSFKLAGASGTYEQY
>TRBV12-3/TRBV12-4|.|TRBJ2-7
ASSPGRFYEQY
>TRBV29-1|TRBD2|TRBJ2-3
SVESASGRRTDTQY
>TRBV20-1|.|TRBJ1-3
SASLAGNTIY
>TRBV2|TRBD1|TRBJ1-6
ASRRDRGLINSPLH
>TRBV10-3|.|TRBJ1-2
ASSYGDKNGYT
>TRBV7-2|.|TRBJ1-6
ASSGGSRNSPLH
>TRBV6-5|.|TRBJ2-2
AISRPHGTGELF
>TRBV9|TRBD1|TRBJ1-5
ASSWKTGGEQPQH
>TRBV12-3/TRBV12-4|TRBD1|TRBJ1-1
ASRRTGVNTEAF
>TRBV20-1|TRBD1|TRBJ2-5
SARSGQGAEGETRY
>TRBV7-9|.|TRBJ1-6
ASSETPYNSPLH
>TRBV5-5|TRBD2|TRBJ2-7
ASSHRLAAGDEQY
>TRBV14|.|TRBJ2-5
ASSDRGFQETQY
>TRBV5-1|.|TRBJ1-1
ASSLMAGNTEAF
>TRBV5-6|.|TRBJ1-3
ASSFWAEGGAYSGNTIY
>TRBV7-8|.|TRBJ1-5
ASSLGAMEGQPQH
>TRBV19|.|TRBJ2-7
ASSYRYNSYEQY
>TRBV10-3|.|TRBJ2-2
ASSYKEVGELF
>TRBV24-1|TRBD1|TRBJ2-2
ATSDRLNRGLNTGELF
>TRBV12-3/TRBV12-4|TRBD1|TRBJ1-4
ASSPNRGKNEKLF
>TRBV20-1|TRBD1|TRBJ2-7
SAPGTGGVEQY
>TRBV11-3|.|.
ASESGSYNEQF
>TRBV20-1|TRBD1|TRBJ2-7
SARVPTGAYEQY
>TRBV12-3/TRBV12-4|.|TRBJ1-3
ASREWGPSGNTIY
>TRBV6-5|TRBD1|TRBJ1-2
ASSYSAWAGGGYT
>TRBV7-9|TRBD1|TRBJ1-3
ASSPQGFAGNTIY
>TRBV19|.|TRBJ1-5
ASSSLSLRATQH
>TRBV20-1|.|TRBJ2-7
SARAGDLNEQY
>TRBV28|.|TRBJ2-7
ASRHEGQGAAYEQY